The 24 T cell receptor beta chains reported below all come from one sample, sequenced in a study of T cell responses to AZD1222 COVID-19 vaccine. Some clones are missing from TCRdb's copy, which holds only in-frame ones; the method was immunoSEQ multiplex PCR. Of about 93,000 clones listed, 80% to 90% are singletons. Sample: peripheral blood, taken on day 0 of AZD1222 vaccination. The receptors come from an adult in good health.

The V and J genes are TRBV15 and TRBJ2-5; D is unresolved. The germline V gene has CDR1 LNHNV and CDR2 YYDKDF (reference sequence). V was pared by 4 bases and J by 1 base, with 7 bases between. The length of the CDR3 is 13 residues. This CDR3 is CATSIPTQETQYF. CDR3 coding DNA: TGTGCCACCAGCATACCGACCCAAGAGACCCAGTACTTC.

This clone was seen a few times. The chain has TRBV6-6 and TRBJ2-7, with 9 bases fitting TRBD2. CDR1 MNHNY and CDR2 SVGAGI come from the germline V gene (reference sequence). The CDR3 is 13 amino acids. V trimming: 6 bases; J trimming: 3 bases; junction bases outside the gene matches: 3. The CDR3 DNA reads TGTGCCAGCAGAGGGACTAGCTACTACGAGCAGTACTTC. It translates to CASRGTSYYEQYF.

Only one count was recorded for this clone. The chain has TRBV6-5 and TRBJ2-3, with TRBD1 matching 7 bases. Trimming took 4 bases from V and 9 from J; bases not matched to a gene: 7. The length of the CDR3 is 13 residues. From germline, CDR1 is MNHEY and CDR2 SVGAGI. The CDR3 here is CASSLKGGDTQYF. The CDR3 DNA sequence: TGTGCCAGCAGTTTGAAAGGGGGCGACACGCAGTATTTT.

The chain has TRBV27 and TRBJ1-1; D gene ambiguous. CDR1 MNHEY and CDR2 SMNVEV come from the germline V gene (reference sequence). CDR3 length: 14 residues. Trimming cost V 1 base and J 1 base, with 7 bases left between them. This CDR3 is CASSLWAENTEAFF. Here the CDR3 DNA reads TGTGCCAGCAGTTTATGGGCAGAGAACACTGAAGCTTTCTTT.

The CDR3 bases are TGTGCCAGCAGGCGACGGCCCAAAGAGACCCAGTACTTC. Translating gives CASRRRPKETQYF. The J gene is TRBJ2-5, the V gene TRBV5-4; D gene unclear. Trimming stripped 5 bases from V and 3 bases from J, with 11 bases between. CDR1 and CDR2 (germline): SGHNT, YYREEE (reference sequence). This CDR3 has 13 amino acids.

The rearrangement joins TRBV18 to TRBJ2-1; D not certain. This CDR3 comprises 13 residues. The germline CDR1 and CDR2 sequences are KGHSH and LQKENI. V shed 4 bases and J shed 2 bases, with 6 bases lying between them. In nucleotides, the CDR3 is TGTGCCAGCTCACAGGCAGCCTACAATGAGCAGTTCTTC. Protein: CASSQAAYNEQFF.

The chain employs TRBV12-3 or TRBV12-4 and TRBJ2-5; no definite D call. The CDR3 has 13 residues. V dropped 4 bases and J dropped 5 bases, with 11 bases sitting between them. In DNA form, the CDR3 reads TGTGCCAGCAGTTCAAGCCGGTCCGAGACCCAGTACTTC. It codes for CASSSSRSETQYF.

The chain carries TRBV27 and TRBJ1-3; D remains unclear. V dropped 2 bases and J dropped 9 bases, with 14 bases sitting between them. This CDR3 contains 14 residues. CDR1 and CDR2 from the germline V gene are MNHEY and SMNVEV (reference sequence). CDR3 sequence: CASSLDPWKSTIYF. CDR3 sequence (DNA): TGTGCCAGCAGTTTAGATCCATGGAAAAGCACCATATATTTT.

This clone has a single count. CDR3 residues: CASSERGSNTEAFF. In DNA form, the CDR3 reads TGTGCCAGCAGCGAAAGGGGGAGCAACACTGAAGCTTTCTTT. This chain uses TRBV7-9 with TRBJ1-1; weak D call: TRBD1 (6 bases). CDR1 and CDR2 (germline): SEHNR, FQNEAQ (reference sequence). The V end was cut by 5 bases, the J end by 2 bases, with 12 bases between. This CDR3 comprises 14 residues.

This sequence joins TRBV5-4 and TRBJ2-1, with TRBD1 matching over 7 bases. CDR1 and CDR2 (germline): SGHNT, YYREEE (reference sequence). This CDR3 has 15 amino acids. Trimming took 4 bases from V and 5 from J; bases not matched to a gene: 9. CDR3 DNA: TGTGCCAGCAGCCTGGGTGGCAGGGGGAACAATGAGCAGTTCTTC. Its protein is CASSLGGRGNNEQFF.

This sequence joins TRBV6-1 and TRBJ2-7; D is undetermined. Trimming pared 1 base from V and 1 base from J, leaving 14 bases between. CDR3 length: 16 residues. Germline loops: CDR1 MNHNS, CDR2 SASEGT. DNA of the CDR3: TGTGCCAGCAGTGAAGACCCAGCGCATACTTCCTACGAGCAGTACTTC. Encoded protein: CASSEDPAHTSYEQYF.

V usage is TRBV5-4 and J usage is TRBJ2-5, with 8 bases identical to TRBD2. The length of the CDR3 is 15 residues. V dropped 4 bases and J dropped 5; count of bases not matched to a gene: 10. The germline gives CDR1 SGHNT, CDR2 YYREEE (reference sequence). CDR3 DNA sequence: TGTGCCAGCAGCCTGTCGGGGGGGCCTGGGGAGACCCAGTACTTC. Amino acid sequence: CASSLSGGPGETQYF.

The CDR3 region has the DNA TGCGCCAGCAGCTTAGGAGACAGGTCTTTAGGTACGCAGTATTTT. Translating gives CASSLGDRSLGTQYF. J is TRBJ2-3 and V is TRBV5-1; D possibly corresponds to TRBD1 (6 bases). Germline assignment: CDR1 SGHRS and CDR2 YFSETQ. V was shortened by 2 bases and J by 8 bases, with 18 bases between the two germline ends. CDR3 length equals 15 residues.

The V and J genes are TRBV11-3 and TRBJ2-5, with a tentative D call TRBD1 (5 bases). The CDR3 sequence is 15 residues long. Trimming left V 0 bases short and J 1 base short, with 9 bases between. Germline V gene data show CDR1 as SGHNT and CDR2 as YENEEA. The CDR3 DNA follows: TGTGCCAGCAGCTTAGATGGCAGGGTCCAAGAGACCCAGTACTTC. Translated, it gives CASSLDGRVQETQYF.

This chain connects TRBV12-3 or TRBV12-4 to TRBJ1-1; D not resolved. The germline V and J ends were trimmed by 3 bases and 1 base, with 6 bases remaining between them. The CDR3 is 13 amino acids. The chain's CDR3 is CASSLTENTEAFF. The CDR3 DNA reads as TGTGCCAGCAGTTTGACGGAGAACACTGAAGCTTTCTTT.

In its sample, this clone was seen once. CDR3 protein: CARDRAYEQYF. CDR3 nucleotides: TGCGCCAGGGACAGGGCCTACGAGCAGTACTTC. The chain carries TRBV10-1 and TRBJ2-7; 8 bases line up with TRBD1. CDR3 length equals 11 residues. Germline V lookup: CDR1 WNHNN, CDR2 SYGVQD (reference sequence). V shed 9 bases, J shed 2 bases, and the junction held 0 bases outside the gene matches.

V usage is TRBV10-3 and J usage is TRBJ1-4; D may be TRBD1 (5 bases). V shed 7 bases and J shed 2 bases, with 8 bases lying between them. Germline CDR1 ENHRY, CDR2 SYGVKD. This CDR3 is built from 13 residues. CDR3 protein: CAIKAGTNEKLFF. The CDR3 nucleotides read TGTGCCATCAAAGCAGGGACTAATGAAAAACTGTTTTTT.

The V gene is TRBV7-8, the J gene TRBJ2-4; perhaps TRBD2 as D (5 bases). The CDR3 spans 15 residues. In germline, CDR1 is SGHVS, CDR2 FQNEAQ. V gave up 0 bases and J gave up 1 base, with 7 bases separating them. The CDR3 protein is CASSLAGGAKNIQYF. DNA for the CDR3: TGTGCCAGCAGCTTAGCGGGCGGGGCCAAAAACATTCAGTACTTC.

The CDR3 coding sequence is TGTGCCAGCAGCCAAGGCGGGGGGGTGAACAATGAGCAGTTCTTC. This encodes CASSQGGGVNNEQFF. The genes are TRBV3-1 (or the pseudogene TRBV3-2) and TRBJ2-1; TRBD2 agrees at 9 bases. Germline V gives CDR1 LGHDT, CDR2 YNNKEL (reference sequence). The V gene end was trimmed by 1 base and the J gene end by 5 bases; junction bases not matched to a gene: 3. CDR3 length equals 15 residues.

The V gene is TRBV6-1, the J gene TRBJ1-6, with D perhaps TRBD1 (5 bases). V shed 2 bases and J shed 13 bases, with 12 bases lying between them. CDR1 and CDR2 from the germline V gene are MNHNS and SASEGT. The CDR3 totals 13 residues. In nucleotides, the CDR3 is TGTGCCAGCAGTGAATCCGGGGGACTCCCCCTCCACTTT. This translates into CASSESGGLPLHF.

This chain connects TRBV5-1 to TRBJ1-3; D is undetermined. The CDR3 is 15 residues long. Germline CDR1 is SGHRS and CDR2 is YFSETQ. V was cut by 1 base and J by 6 bases, with 14 bases left in between. In DNA form, the CDR3 reads TGCGCCAGCAGCTTGCATGGAAGTAATGAAAACACCATATATTTT. Amino acids: CASSLHGSNENTIYF.

The chain combines TRBV19 with TRBJ2-7, with 10 bases that match TRBD1. The CDR3 extends over 14 amino acids. V trimming: 6 bases; J trimming: 6 bases; junction bases outside the gene matches: 8. Germline V gene data show CDR1 as LNHDA and CDR2 as SQIVND (reference sequence). The CDR3 DNA follows: TGTGCCAGTAGGACAGGGGGCTCCCCCGGCGAGCAGTACTTC. This translates into CASRTGGSPGEQYF.

The chain carries TRBV5-1 and TRBJ2-3, with D unclear. V was trimmed by 0 bases and J by 0 bases, leaving 17 bases between them. The CDR3 totals 18 residues. Germline assignment: CDR1 SGHRS and CDR2 YFSETQ. The CDR3 bases are TGCGCCAGCAGCTTGGCCCTGGGGTCGAGGAGAAGCACAGATACGCAGTATTTT. Protein: CASSLALGSRRSTDTQYF.

This clone was picked up one time. V gene TRBV6-5 combines with J gene TRBJ1-2; 8 positions agree with TRBD1. Per germline, CDR1 MNHEY and CDR2 SVGAGI. The ends lost 6 bases at V and 8 bases at J; junction bases unmatched: 8. The CDR3 covers 13 residues. The CDR3 here is CASSVDRGGGYTF. The CDR3 DNA reads TGTGCCAGCAGCGTCGACAGGGGAGGAGGCTACACCTTC.